This T cell receptor beta chain was obtained from a study of control samples from healthy donors and cancer patients. V was shortened by 3 bases and J by 5 bases, with 10 bases between the two germline ends. The CDR3 sequence is 14 residues long. Germline lookup yields CDR1 LNHDA and CDR2 SQIVND (reference sequence). Repertoires were generated with immunoSEQ multiplex PCR, while TCRdb's copy carries only in-frame clones and drops some. The sample has about 92,000 clones, approximately 82% seen once. Material: blood. This receptor was obtained from a woman aged 55 to 70 in good health. The rearrangement links TRBV19 to TRBJ2-2, with unresolved D. CDR3 sequence reads: CASSMGSLTGELFF. CDR3 coding DNA: TGTGCCAGTAGTATGGGTAGTTTGACCGGGGAGCTGTTTTTT.